The clone carrying this T cell receptor beta chain was counted many times. The target antigen is unknown. This record comes from a study of CD8 T cells in ankylosing spondylitis. TCRdb analysed the 5' RACE reads with MiXCR anew, one entry per CDR3 protein. The data show 450,000 or so distinct CDR3 sequences, approximately 26% seen once. General study findings and limits: Blood of patients with ankylosing spondylitis appeared to be characterized by a TCR beta motif of about 8 highly homologous variants.

This CDR3 has 14 residues. V shed 5 bases and J shed 3 bases, with 12 bases lying between them. Looked up from germline, CDR1 is SGHTA and CDR2 is FQGNSA. The receptor was isolated from a male donor with ankylosing spondylitis. Sequencing was performed on blood, either unsorted or a sorted T cell fraction (not recorded which). The gene calls are TRBV7-2 and TRBJ2-3; D perhaps matches TRBD2 (6 bases). In DNA form, the CDR3 reads TGTGCCAGCAGCCCGGGACTTTCAACAGATACGCAGTATTTT. Translated: CASSPGLSTDTQYF. The complete variable domain, with remaining parts taken from reference TRBV7-2 and TRBJ2-3, reads GAGVSQSPSNKVTEKGKDVELRCDPISGHTALYWYRQSLGQGLEFLIYFQGNSAPDKSGLPSDRFSAERTGGSVSTLTIQRTQQEDSAVYLCASSPGLSTDTQYFGPGTRLTVL.